This T cell receptor (beta chain) was documented in a study of T cells expressing NK-cell markers. This CDR3 spans 14 amino acids. TCRdb re-called the 5' RACE reads; one entry per CDR3 protein, DNA not given. The listing contains 500,000 to 700,000 distinct CDR3 sequences. Specimen: blood T cells: a sorted CD56 or NKG2C T cell subset, CD4+ or CD8+ T cells, or bulk PBMC T cells (not recorded which). V gene TRBV12-3 or TRBV12-4 combines with J gene TRBJ1-4. This TCR was recovered from a man between 18 and 29 years old in good health. The CDR3 protein is CASSLTAGMEKLFF.